This T cell receptor beta chain was identified during a study of OX40 agonist ivuxolimab in advanced cancers. Findings and caveats of the study: Dose levels from 0.1 to 3.0 mg/kg saw CD4+ and CD8+ blood T cells expand clonally by week 6.

Generated by immunoSEQ multiplex PCR, the TCRdb table keeps only in-frame clones and is missing some. The profile covers tens of thousands of clones, with about 80% appearing a single time and approximately 3% taken by the ten largest. This CDR3 region has 14 residues. Trimming cost V 5 bases and J 2 bases; bases outside gene matches: 5. Per the germline V gene, CDR1 is SGHAT and CDR2 is FQNNGV. Notes on this clone: Antigen specificity is unknown.

Source: CD4+ or CD8+ T cells sorted from blood, taken in a trial of the OX40 agonist ivuxolimab. This sequence was found in an adult with an advanced solid tumor such as melanoma, head and neck, liver or kidney cancer. The chain combines TRBV11-2 with TRBJ1-1, with 7 bases matching TRBD1. For the CDR3, the DNA is TGTGCCAGCAGCATTCGACAGGGTAACACTGAAGCTTTCTTT. Translated: CASSIRQGNTEAFF.